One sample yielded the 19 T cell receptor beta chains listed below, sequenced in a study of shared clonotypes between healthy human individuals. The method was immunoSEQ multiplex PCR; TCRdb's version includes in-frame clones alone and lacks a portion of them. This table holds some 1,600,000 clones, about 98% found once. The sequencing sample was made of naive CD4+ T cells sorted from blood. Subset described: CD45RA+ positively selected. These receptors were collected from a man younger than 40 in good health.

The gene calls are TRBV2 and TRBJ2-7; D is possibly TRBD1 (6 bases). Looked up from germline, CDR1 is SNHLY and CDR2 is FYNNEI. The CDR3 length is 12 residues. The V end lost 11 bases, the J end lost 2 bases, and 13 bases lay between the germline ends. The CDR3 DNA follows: TGTGCCGGTTACAGGGTGCCCTACGAGCAGTACTTC. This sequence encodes CAGYRVPYEQYF.

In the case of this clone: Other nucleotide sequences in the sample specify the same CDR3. The CDR3 nucleotides are TGTGCCAGCAGTTTAACAGGGGGAGAGCAGTACTTC. Protein sequence: CASSLTGGEQYF. The chain employs TRBV28 and TRBJ2-7; 8 positions match TRBD1. This CDR3 has 12 residues. Germline CDR1 reads MDHEN; CDR2 reads SYDVKM. With V trimmed by 2 bases and J by 7 bases, 1 base remained unmatched.

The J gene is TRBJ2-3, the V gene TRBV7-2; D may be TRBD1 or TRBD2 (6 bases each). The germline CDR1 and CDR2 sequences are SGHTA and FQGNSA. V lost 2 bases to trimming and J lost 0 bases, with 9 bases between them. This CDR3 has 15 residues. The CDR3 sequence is CASSLMGGSTDTQYF. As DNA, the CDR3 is TGTGCCAGCAGCTTAATGGGGGGCAGCACAGATACGCAGTATTTT.

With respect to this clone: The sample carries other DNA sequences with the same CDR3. The DNA for the CDR3 is TGTGCCACCAGCAGAGCCCTAGCGGGCTACGAGCAGTACTTC. Residues: CATSRALAGYEQYF. The V gene is TRBV15, the J gene TRBJ2-7; 8 bases agree with TRBD2. Trimming removed 1 base from V and 3 bases from J; junction bases left unmatched: 2. CDR3 length: 14 residues. Per germline, CDR1 LNHNV and CDR2 YYDKDF (reference sequence).

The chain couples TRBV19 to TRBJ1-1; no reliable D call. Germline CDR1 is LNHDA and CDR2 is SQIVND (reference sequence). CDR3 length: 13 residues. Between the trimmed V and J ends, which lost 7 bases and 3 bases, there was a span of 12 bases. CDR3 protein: CASKREVYTEAFF. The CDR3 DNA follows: TGTGCCAGTAAAAGGGAAGTTTACACTGAAGCTTTCTTT.

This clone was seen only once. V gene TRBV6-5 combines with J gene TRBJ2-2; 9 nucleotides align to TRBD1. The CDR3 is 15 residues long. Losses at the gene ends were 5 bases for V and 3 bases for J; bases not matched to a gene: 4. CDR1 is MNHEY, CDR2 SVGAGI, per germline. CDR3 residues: CASSTGQGYTGELFF. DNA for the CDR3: TGTGCCAGCAGTACCGGACAGGGGTACACCGGGGAGCTGTTTTTT.

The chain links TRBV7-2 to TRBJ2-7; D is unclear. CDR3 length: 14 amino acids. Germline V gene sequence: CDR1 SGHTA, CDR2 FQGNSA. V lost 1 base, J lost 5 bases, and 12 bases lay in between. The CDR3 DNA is TGTGCCAGCAGCTTAGGGACGCCCCCCAACGAGCAGTACTTC. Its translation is CASSLGTPPNEQYF.

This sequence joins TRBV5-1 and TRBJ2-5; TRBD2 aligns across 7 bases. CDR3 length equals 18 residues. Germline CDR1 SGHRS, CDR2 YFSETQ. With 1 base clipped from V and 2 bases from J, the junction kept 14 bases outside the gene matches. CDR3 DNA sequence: TGCGCCAGCAGCTTGAACGGGAGGTCGGGGGGAGAGCAAGAGACCCAGTACTTC. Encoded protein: CASSLNGRSGGEQETQYF.

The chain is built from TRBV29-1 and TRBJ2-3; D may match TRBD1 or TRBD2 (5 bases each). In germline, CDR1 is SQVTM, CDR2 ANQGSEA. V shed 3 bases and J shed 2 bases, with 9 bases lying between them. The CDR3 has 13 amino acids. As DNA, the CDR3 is TGCAGCGTTGATGTCGGGGCCACAGATACGCAGTATTTT. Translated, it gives CSVDVGATDTQYF.

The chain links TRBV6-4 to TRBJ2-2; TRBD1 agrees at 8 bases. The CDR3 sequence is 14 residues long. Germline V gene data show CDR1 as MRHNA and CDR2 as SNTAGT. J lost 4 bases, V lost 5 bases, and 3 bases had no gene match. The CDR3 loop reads CASSSGTGTGELFF. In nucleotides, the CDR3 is TGTGCCAGCAGTTCCGGGACAGGCACCGGGGAGCTGTTTTTT.

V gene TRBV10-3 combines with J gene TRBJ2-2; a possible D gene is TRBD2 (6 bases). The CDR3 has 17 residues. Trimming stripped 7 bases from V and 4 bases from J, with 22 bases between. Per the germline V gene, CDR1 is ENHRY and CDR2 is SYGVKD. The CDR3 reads CAIKSIAAESSTGELFF. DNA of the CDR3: TGTGCCATCAAGTCGATAGCGGCAGAATCGTCCACCGGGGAGCTGTTTTTT.

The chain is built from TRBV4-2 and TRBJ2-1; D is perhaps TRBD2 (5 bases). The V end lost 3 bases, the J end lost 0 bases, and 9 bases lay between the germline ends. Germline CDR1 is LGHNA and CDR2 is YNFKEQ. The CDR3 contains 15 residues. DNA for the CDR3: TGTGCCAGCAGCCAGCGGACTTTCTCCTACAATGAGCAGTTCTTC. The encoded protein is CASSQRTFSYNEQFF.

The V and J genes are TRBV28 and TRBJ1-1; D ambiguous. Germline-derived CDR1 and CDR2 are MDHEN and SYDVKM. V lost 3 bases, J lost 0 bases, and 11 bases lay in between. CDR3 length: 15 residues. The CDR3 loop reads CASSFSAGMNTEAFF. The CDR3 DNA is TGTGCCAGCAGTTTCTCGGCAGGTATGAACACTGAAGCTTTCTTT.

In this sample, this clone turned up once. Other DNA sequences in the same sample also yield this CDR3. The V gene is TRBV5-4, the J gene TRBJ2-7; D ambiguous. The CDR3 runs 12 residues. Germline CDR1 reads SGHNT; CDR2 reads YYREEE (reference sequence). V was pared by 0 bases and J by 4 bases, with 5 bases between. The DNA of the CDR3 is TGTGCCAGCAGCTTGGACGGTTACGAGCAGTACTTC. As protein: CASSLDGYEQYF.

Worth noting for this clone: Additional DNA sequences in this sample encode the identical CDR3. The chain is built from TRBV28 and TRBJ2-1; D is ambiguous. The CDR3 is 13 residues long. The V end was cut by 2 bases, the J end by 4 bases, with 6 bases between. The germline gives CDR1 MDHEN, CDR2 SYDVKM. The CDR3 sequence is CASSLRRYNEQFF. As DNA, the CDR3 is TGTGCCAGCAGTTTAAGGCGGTACAATGAGCAGTTCTTC.

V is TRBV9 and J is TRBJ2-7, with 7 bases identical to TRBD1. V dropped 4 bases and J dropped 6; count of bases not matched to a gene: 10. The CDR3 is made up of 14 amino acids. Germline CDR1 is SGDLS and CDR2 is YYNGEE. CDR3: CASSTGATGFEQYF. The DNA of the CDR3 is TGTGCCAGCAGCACCGGGGCGACAGGGTTCGAGCAGTACTTC. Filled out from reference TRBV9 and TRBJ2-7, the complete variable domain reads DSGVTQTPKHLITATGQRVTLRCSPRSGDLSVYWYQQSLDQGLQFLIQYYNGEERAKGNILERFSAQQFPDLHSELNLSSLELGDSALYFCASSTGATGFEQYFGPGTRLTVT.

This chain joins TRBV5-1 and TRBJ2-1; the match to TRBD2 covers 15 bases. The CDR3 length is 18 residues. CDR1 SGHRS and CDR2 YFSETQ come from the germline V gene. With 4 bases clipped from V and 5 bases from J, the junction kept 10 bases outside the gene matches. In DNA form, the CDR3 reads TGCGCCAGCAGCCCCGGACTAGCGGGAGGGCGGGGAAACAATGAGCAGTTCTTC. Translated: CASSPGLAGGRGNNEQFF.

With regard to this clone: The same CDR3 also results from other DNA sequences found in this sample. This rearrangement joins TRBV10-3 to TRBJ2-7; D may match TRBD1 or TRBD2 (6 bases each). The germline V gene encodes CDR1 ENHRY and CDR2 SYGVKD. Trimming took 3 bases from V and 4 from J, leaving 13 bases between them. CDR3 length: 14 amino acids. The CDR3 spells CAISEPGASYEQYF. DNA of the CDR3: TGTGCCATCAGTGAACCGGGGGCGTCTTACGAGCAGTACTTC.

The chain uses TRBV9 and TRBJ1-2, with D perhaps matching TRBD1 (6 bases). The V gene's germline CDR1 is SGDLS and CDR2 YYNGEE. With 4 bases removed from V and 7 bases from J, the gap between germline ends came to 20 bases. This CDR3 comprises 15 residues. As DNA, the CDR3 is TGTGCCAGCAGCTTGGGACACCAATATGTCTCTGGCTACACCTTC. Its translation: CASSLGHQYVSGYTF.